The present entry profiles one T cell receptor (beta chain) with its context. There are 12 residues in the CDR3. V was cut by 5 bases and J by 3 bases, with 7 bases left in between. The germline CDR1 and CDR2 sequences are SQVTM and ANQGSEA. The second PCR ran about 6 to 11 cycles with a sample-barcoded 5' primer and J-beta primers. A single record per CDR3 protein comes from TCRdb applying MiXCR to the 5' RACE reads. The repertoire consists of 950,000 to 1,200,000 distinct CDR3 sequences, with around two fifths occurring once and the leading ten covering roughly 14%. The data were taken from a study of blood T cells in healthy people across ages.

The sequenced sample was blood. V gene TRBV29-1 combines with J gene TRBJ1-4; D gene uncertain. The receptor comes from a man between 18 and 29 years old in good health. This chain's CDR3 is CSVYGPNEKLFF. CDR3 coding DNA: TGCAGCGTTTATGGACCTAATGAAAAACTGTTTTTT.